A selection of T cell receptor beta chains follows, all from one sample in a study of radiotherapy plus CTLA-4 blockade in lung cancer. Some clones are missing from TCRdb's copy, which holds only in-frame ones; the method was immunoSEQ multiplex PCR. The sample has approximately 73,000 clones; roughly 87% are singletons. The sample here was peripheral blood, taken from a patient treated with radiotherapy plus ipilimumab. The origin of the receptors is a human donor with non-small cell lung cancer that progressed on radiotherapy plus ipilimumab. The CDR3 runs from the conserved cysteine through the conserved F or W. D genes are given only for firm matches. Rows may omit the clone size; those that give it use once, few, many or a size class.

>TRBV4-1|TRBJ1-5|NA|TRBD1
TGCGCCAGCAGCCAAGTAGGACAGGGGGCTTGGCAGCCCCAGCATTTT
CASSQVGQGAWQPQHF
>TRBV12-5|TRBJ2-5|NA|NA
TGTGCTAGTGGTTTTGGTTTACCGGGAGCCTTCGGAGAGACCCAGTACTTC
CASGFGLPGAFGETQYF
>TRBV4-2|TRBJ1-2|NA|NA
TGTGCCAGCAGCCAAGGGGGGCGGCAGAACTATGGCTACACCTTC
CASSQGGRQNYGYTF
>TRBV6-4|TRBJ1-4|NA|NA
TGTGCCACCTCGAGTGCGGGGGTGATGGAAAAACTGTTTTTT
CATSSAGVMEKLFF
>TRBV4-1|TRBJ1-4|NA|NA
TGCGCCAGCAGCCAGGGCTATAATGAAAAACTGTTTTTT
CASSQGYNEKLFF
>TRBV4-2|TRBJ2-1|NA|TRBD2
TGTGCCAGCAGCCAGACTAGCGGGAGGGCCGATGAGCAGTTCTTC
CASSQTSGRADEQFF
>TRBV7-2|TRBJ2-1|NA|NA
TGTGCCAGCAGCTTATTTATAGCGGATAGCTCCTACAATGAGCAGTTCTTC
CASSLFIADSSYNEQFF
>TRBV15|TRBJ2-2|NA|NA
TGTGCCACCAGCAGAGTTGGGGGGTGGAACACCGGGGAGCTGTTTTTT
CATSRVGGWNTGELFF
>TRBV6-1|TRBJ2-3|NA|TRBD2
TGTGCCAGCAGTGAATTTGTGGGGACTAGAAGTACCACAGATACGCAGTATTTT
CASSEFVGTRSTTDTQYF
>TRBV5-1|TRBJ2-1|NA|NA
TGCGCCAGCAGCTTGGAGCCTAAATCCTACAATGAGCAGTTCTTC
CASSLEPKSYNEQFF
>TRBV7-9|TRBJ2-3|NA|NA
TGTGCCAGCAGCCTAGGAGGGGTGGGAGATACGCAGTATTTT
CASSLGGVGDTQYF
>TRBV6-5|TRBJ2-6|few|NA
TGTGCCAGCGGGACAAACTCTGGGGCCAACGTCCTGACTTTC
CASGTNSGANVLTF
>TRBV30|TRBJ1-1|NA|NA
TGTGCCTGGGGTCGGGGGGAGACTGAAGCTTTCTTT
CAWGRGETEAFF
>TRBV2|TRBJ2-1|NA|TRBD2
TGTGCCAGCGCAGGACTAGCGGGTCCTTACAATGAGCAGTTCTTC
CASAGLAGPYNEQFF
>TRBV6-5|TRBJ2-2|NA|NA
TGTGCCAGCTACGGGACCGAGGGAGGTCTCGGGGAGCTGTTTTTT
CASYGTEGGLGELFF
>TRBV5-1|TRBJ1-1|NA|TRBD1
TGCGCCAGCAGCTTGGAAGGGACAGGGGAGTGGGTTGAAGCTTTCTTT
CASSLEGTGEWVEAFF
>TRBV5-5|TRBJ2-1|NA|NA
TGTGCCAGCAGCTTTGAGGCGGAGCAGTTCTTC
CASSFEAEQFF
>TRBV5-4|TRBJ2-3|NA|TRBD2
TGTGCCAGCAGCTTGGATGATCCTAGCGGGATTTGGACAGATACGCAGTATTTT
CASSLDDPSGIWTDTQYF
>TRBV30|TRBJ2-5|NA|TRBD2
TGTGCCTGGAGTCCCGGGGGGGCCCGGAGGGAGACCCAGTACTTC
CAWSPGGARRETQYF
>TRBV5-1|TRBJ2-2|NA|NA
TGCGCCAGCAGCTTGTATTTCTCGGGAGTAAAGACCGGGGAGCTGTTTTTT
CASSLYFSGVKTGELFF
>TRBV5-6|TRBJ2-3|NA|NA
TGTGCCAGCAGCTTGGCTTATAGGGAGAGGGGGTCGCGCGCAGATACGCAGTATTTT
CASSLAYRERGSRADTQYF
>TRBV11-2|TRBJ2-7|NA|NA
TGTGCCAGCAGCTTAACCGGAACCTACGAGCAGTACTTC
CASSLTGTYEQYF
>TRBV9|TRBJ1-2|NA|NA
TGTGCCAGCACTAAGGAGGGGCCTAACTATGGCTACACCTTC
CASTKEGPNYGYTF
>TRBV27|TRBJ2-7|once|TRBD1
TGTGCCAGCAGTACGGGACAGGGGGCATTCGAGCAGTACTTC
CASSTGQGAFEQYF
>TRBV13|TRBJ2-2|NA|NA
TGTGCCAGCAGCTTAGGCAGAGCGACAGGACCCTCCGGGGAGCTGTTTTTT
CASSLGRATGPSGELFF
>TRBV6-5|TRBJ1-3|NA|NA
TGTGCCAGCAGTTACCAGGGTCCCAACTCTGGAAACACCATATATTTT
CASSYQGPNSGNTIYF
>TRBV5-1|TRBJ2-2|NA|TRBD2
TGCGCCAGCAGCAGGACTAGCGGGAACACCGGGGAGCTGTTTTTT
CASSRTSGNTGELFF
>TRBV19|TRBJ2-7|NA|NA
TGTGCCAGTAGTACCCCTAGGGGGGAAAGCTCCTACGAGCAGTACTTC
CASSTPRGESSYEQYF